This TCR beta chain was captured in a study of blood T cell repertoires in COVID-19. TCRdb's table, derived via immunoSEQ multiplex PCR, lists solely in-frame clones and lacks some. The sample holds about 200,000 clones, about 88% seen once. CDR3 length: 13 residues. V lost 7 bases and J lost 8; bases outside the gene matches: 10. Germline V gene sequence: CDR1 MNHEY, CDR2 SMNVEV (reference sequence). Sequences were obtained from peripheral blood. The rearrangement links TRBV27 to TRBJ1-2; 7 nucleotides match TRBD1. The origin of this receptor is a woman between 45 and 60 years old with COVID-19, enrolled during active disease. CDR3 sequence reads: CASTNEGAGGYTF. The CDR3 DNA sequence: TGTGCCAGCACCAATGAGGGGGCGGGGGGCTACACCTTC.